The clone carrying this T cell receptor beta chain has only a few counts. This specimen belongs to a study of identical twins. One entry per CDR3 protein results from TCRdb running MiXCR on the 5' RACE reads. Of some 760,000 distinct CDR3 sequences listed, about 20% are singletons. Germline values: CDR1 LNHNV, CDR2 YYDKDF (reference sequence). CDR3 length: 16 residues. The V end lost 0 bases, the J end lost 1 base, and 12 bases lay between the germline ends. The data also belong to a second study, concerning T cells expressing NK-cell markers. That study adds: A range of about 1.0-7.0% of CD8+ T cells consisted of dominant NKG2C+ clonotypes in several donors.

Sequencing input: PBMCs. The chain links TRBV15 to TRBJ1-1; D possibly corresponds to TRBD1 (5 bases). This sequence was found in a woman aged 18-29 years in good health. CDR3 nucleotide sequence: TGTGCCACCAGCAGAGATCGGGGGAATCGGAACACTGAAGCTTTCTTT. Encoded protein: CATSRDRGNRNTEAFF.